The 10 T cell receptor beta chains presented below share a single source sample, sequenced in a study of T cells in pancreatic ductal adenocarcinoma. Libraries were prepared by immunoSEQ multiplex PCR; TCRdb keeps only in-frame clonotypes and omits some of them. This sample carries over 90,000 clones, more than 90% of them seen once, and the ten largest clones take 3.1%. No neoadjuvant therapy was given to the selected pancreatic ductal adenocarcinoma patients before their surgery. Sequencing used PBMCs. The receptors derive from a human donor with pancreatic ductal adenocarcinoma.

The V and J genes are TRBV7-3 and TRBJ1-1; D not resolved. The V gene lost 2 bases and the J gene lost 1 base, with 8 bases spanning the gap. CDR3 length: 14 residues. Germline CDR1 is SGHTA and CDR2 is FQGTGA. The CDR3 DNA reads TGTGCCAGCAGCTTATTTGGGCGGAACACTGAAGCTTTCTTT. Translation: CASSLFGRNTEAFF.

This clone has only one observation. This CDR3 reads CASSQGLAIPYNEQFF. In nucleotides, the CDR3 is TGTGCCAGCAGCCAGGGGCTAGCTATCCCCTACAATGAGCAGTTCTTC. This chain links TRBV7-9 with TRBJ2-1; TRBD1 is a possible D gene (6 bases). V lost 5 bases, J lost 2 bases, and 16 bases lay in between. The CDR3 has 16 residues. The germline V gene encodes CDR1 SEHNR and CDR2 FQNEAQ (reference sequence).

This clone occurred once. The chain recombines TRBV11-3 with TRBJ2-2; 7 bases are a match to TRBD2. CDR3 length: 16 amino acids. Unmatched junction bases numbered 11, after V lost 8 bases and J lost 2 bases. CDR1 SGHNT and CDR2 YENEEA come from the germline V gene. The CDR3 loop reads CASEIPGGGNTGELFF. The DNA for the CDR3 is TGTGCCAGCGAAATACCGGGCGGGGGTAACACCGGGGAGCTGTTTTTT.

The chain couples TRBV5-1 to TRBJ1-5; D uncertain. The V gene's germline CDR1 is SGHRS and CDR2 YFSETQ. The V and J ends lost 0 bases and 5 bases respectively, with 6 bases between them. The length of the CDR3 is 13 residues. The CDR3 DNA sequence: TGCGCCAGCAGCTTGGACGGGTATCAGCCCCAGCATTTT. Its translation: CASSLDGYQPQHF.

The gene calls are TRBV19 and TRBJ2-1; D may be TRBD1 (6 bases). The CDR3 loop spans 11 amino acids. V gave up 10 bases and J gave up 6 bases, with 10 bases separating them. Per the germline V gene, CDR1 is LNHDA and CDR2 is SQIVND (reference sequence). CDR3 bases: TGTGCCACCAGGGGTATCAATGAGCAGTTCTTC. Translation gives CATRGINEQFF.

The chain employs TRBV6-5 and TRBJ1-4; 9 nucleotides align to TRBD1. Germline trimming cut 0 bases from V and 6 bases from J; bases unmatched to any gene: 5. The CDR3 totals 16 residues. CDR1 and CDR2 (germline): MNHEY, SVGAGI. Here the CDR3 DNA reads TGTGCCAGCAGTTACTCCACAGGGGGCGGGGATGAAAAACTGTTTTTT. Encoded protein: CASSYSTGGGDEKLFF.

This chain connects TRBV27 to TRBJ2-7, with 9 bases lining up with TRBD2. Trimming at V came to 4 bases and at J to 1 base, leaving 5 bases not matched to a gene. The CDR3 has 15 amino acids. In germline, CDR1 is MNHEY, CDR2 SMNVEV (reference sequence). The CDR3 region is CASSSLAGGSYEQYF. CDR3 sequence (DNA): TGTGCCAGCAGTTCCTTGGCGGGGGGGTCCTACGAGCAGTACTTC.

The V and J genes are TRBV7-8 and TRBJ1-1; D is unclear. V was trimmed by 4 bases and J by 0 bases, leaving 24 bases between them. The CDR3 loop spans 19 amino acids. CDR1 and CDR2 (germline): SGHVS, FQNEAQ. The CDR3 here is CASSSGRVRGRLLNTEAFF. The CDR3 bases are TGTGCCAGCAGCTCGGGTCGGGTTCGGGGTCGTCTATTGAACACTGAAGCTTTCTTT.

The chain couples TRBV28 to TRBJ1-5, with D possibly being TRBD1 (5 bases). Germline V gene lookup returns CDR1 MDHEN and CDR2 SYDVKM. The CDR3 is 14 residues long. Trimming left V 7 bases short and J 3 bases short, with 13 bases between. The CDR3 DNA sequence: TGTGCCAGCACGACAGAACCTATCAATCAGCCCCAGCATTTT. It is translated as CASTTEPINQPQHF.

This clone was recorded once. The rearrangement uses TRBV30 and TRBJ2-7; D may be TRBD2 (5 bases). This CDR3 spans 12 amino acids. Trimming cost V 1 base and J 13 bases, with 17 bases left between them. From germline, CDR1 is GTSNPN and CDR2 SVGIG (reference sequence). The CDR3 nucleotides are TGTGCCTGGAGTGCAAACCCGGGGATACTTTACTTC. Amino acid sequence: CAWSANPGILYF.